This is a list of T cell receptor beta chains from one sample in a study of T cell responses to AZD1222 COVID-19 vaccine. Assay: immunoSEQ multiplex PCR; the TCRdb copy retains only in-frame clones and omits some. The table shows 93,000 or so clones, with about 87% occurring only once. This material consisted of peripheral blood, taken on day 0 of AZD1222 vaccination. These receptors all stem from an adult in good health. The CDR3 runs from the conserved cysteine through the conserved F or W. D genes are given only for firm matches. Only some rows state a clone size, as once, few, many or a class for expanded clones.

TRBD1,TRBJ1-2,TRBV9,once,TGTGCCAGCAGCGGGGGAGACAGGGTAGGTGGCTACACCTTC,CASSGGDRVGGYTF
TRBD1,TRBJ1-2,TRBV4-3,NA,TGCGCCAGCAGCCAAGAACAGGGGGCGGTAGGCTACACCTTC,CASSQEQGAVGYTF
NA,TRBJ1-2,TRBV25-1,NA,TGTGCCAGCAGTGAACGGGGGCCTAACTATGGCTACACCTTC,CASSERGPNYGYTF
TRBD2,TRBJ2-1,TRBV19,NA,TGTGCCAGTAGTGCCCCTAGCGGGGGGGCCCACAATGAGCAGTTCTTC,CASSAPSGGAHNEQFF
TRBD1,TRBJ2-3,TRBV2,NA,TGTGCCAGCAATAGACAGGGTCTAGGGGACACAGATACGCAGTATTTT,CASNRQGLGDTDTQYF
NA,TRBJ2-1,TRBV21-1,once,TGTGCCAGTATACAGCGGGAGGGCCAAAATGAGCAGTTCTTC,CASIQREGQNEQFF
NA,TRBJ1-4,TRBV7-9,NA,TGTGCCAGCAGCCGTACAGACGGAGGAGAAAAACTGTTTTTT,CASSRTDGGEKLFF
NA,TRBJ1-1,TRBV4-3,NA,TGCGCCAGCAGCCAAGGACACGAGTTGGCTGAAGCTTTCTTT,CASSQGHELAEAFF
NA,TRBJ1-2,TRBV10-3,NA,TGTGCCACCCGTGGGGTCGGGACGGCTGAGGGGGGCTACACCTTC,CATRGVGTAEGGYTF
NA,TRBJ2-2,TRBV6-2/TRBV6-3,NA,TGTGCCAGCAGTTCCCCCAACACCGGGGAGCTGTTTTTT,CASSSPNTGELFF
NA,TRBJ1-1,TRBV15,NA,TGTGCCACCAGCAGAGATATCGGTGCACAGCCGGGGACTGAAGCTTTCTTT,CATSRDIGAQPGTEAFF